This T cell receptor beta chain is from a study of blood T cell repertoires in COVID-19. The wider study: From the United States, Italy and Spain came samples of acute and convalescent COVID-19. Sources were T cells, B-cell-depleted T cells, or PBMCs; the material itself was cDNA or gDNA.

As processed by the authors: Reference gene primer amplification in the assay estimated nucleated cell counts. Generated by immunoSEQ multiplex PCR, the TCRdb table keeps only in-frame clones and is missing some. V and J calls plus clone size are reproduced from that table; the DNA served to infer D and trimming. The sample yields under 200,000 clones, under 80% seen once. Germline assignment: CDR1 SGDLS and CDR2 YYNGEE. The ends lost 0 bases at V and 8 bases at J; junction bases unmatched: 11. There are 17 residues in the CDR3. The sequencing sample was made of peripheral blood. The V and J genes are TRBV9 and TRBJ2-1; 10 bases are a match to TRBD2. The origin of this receptor is a man aged 70-80 years with acute or convalescent COVID-19. The CDR3 spells CASSVAWASGSRDEQFF. CDR3 in DNA: TGTGCCAGCAGCGTAGCTTGGGCTAGCGGGAGTAGAGATGAGCAGTTCTTC.